Shown below are 4 T cell receptor beta chains from a single sample sequenced in a study of identical twins. TCRdb ran MiXCR on the 5' RACE reads and lists one entry per CDR3 protein. This sample has 570,000 or so distinct CDR3 sequences, with around a tenth found just once. These same data were also listed under a study on yellow fever vaccine responses in identical twins.

The source material was PBMCs. Receptors originate from a woman between 18 and 29 years old in good health.

CDR3: CAIRGTGATDTQYF. DNA for the CDR3: TGTGCCATCAGGGGGACAGGGGCCACAGATACGCAGTATTTT. V gene TRBV10-3 combines with J gene TRBJ2-3, with TRBD1 identical over 10 bases. Trimming cost V 6 bases and J 2 bases; bases outside gene matches: 2. This CDR3 has 14 amino acids. CDR1 is ENHRY and CDR2 is SYGVKD in the germline V gene.

This clonotype was seen many times. J is TRBJ2-1 and V is TRBV5-1; 11 positions match TRBD1. CDR3 length: 15 residues. Per germline, CDR1 SGHRS and CDR2 YFSETQ. Unmatched junction bases numbered 2, after V lost 0 bases and J lost 6 bases. The CDR3 DNA sequence: TGCGCCAGCAGCTTGGCCGGGACAGGGGGCAATGAGCAGTTCTTC. Protein product: CASSLAGTGGNEQFF.

This clonotype was counted ten times or more. This rearrangement joins TRBV12-3 or TRBV12-4 to TRBJ1-4; D might be TRBD1 (6 bases). This CDR3 has 15 residues. The germline V and J ends were trimmed by 6 bases and 6 bases, with 17 bases remaining between them. CDR3 in DNA: TGTGCCAGCAGAGTCGGACAGACTGTTCATGAAAAACTGTTTTTT. It is translated as CASRVGQTVHEKLFF.

This clonotype came up many times. V and J are TRBV7-9 and TRBJ2-7; no definite D call. CDR1 and CDR2 (germline): SEHNR, FQNEAQ (reference sequence). CDR3 size: 11 residues. The germline V and J ends were trimmed by 5 bases and 6 bases, with 8 bases remaining between them. The CDR3 region is CASSGRTEQYF. The DNA for the CDR3 is TGTGCCAGCAGCGGACGGACCGAGCAGTACTTC.